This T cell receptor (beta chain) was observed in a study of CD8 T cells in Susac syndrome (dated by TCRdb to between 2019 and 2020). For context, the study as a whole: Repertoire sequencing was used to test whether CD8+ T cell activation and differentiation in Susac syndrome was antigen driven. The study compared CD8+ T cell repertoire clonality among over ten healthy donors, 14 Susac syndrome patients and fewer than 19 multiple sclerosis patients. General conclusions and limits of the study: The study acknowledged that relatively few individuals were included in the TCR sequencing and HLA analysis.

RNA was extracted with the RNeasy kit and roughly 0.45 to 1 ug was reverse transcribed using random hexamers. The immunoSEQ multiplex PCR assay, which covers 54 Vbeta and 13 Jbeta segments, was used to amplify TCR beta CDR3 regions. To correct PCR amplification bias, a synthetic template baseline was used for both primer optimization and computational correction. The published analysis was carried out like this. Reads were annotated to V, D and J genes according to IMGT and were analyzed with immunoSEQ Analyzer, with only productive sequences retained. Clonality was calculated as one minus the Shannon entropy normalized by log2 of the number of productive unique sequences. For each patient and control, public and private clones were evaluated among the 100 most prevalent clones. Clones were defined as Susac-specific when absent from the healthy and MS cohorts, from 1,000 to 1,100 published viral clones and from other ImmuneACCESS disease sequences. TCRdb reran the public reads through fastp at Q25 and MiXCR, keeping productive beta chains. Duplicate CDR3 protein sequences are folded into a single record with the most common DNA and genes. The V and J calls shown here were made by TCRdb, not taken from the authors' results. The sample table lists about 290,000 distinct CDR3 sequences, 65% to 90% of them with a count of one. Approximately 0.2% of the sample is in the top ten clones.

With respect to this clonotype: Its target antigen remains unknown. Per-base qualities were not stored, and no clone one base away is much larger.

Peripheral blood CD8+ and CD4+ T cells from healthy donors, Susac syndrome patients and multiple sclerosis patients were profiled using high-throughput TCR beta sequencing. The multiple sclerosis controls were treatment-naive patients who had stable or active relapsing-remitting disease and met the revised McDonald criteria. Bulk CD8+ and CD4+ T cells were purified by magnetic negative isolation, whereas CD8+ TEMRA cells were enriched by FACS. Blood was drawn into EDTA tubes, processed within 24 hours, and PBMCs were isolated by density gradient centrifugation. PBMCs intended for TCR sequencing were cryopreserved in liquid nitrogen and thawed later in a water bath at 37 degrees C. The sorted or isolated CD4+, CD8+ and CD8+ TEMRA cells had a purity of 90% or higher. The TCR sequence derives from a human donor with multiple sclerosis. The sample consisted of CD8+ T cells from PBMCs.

The CDR3 corresponds to CSARDRELAKNIQYF. The sequence in DNA is TGCAGTGCTAGAGACAGGGAACTAGCCAAAAACATTCAGTACTTC. The chain is made from TRBV20-1 and TRBJ2-4; the best D guess is TRBD1, with 5 bases matching. From cysteine to phenylalanine, the CDR3 is 15 amino acids long. Just the 45-base CDR3 DNA is kept, in frame starting at base 1. V was cut back by 0 bases and J by 0 bases, leaving a gap of 9 bases between them. The germline V gene (reference sequence) specifies DFQATT as CDR1 and SNEGSKA as CDR2.